Given below is one T cell receptor beta chain in context. Generated by immunoSEQ multiplex PCR, the TCRdb table keeps only in-frame clones and is missing some. In the table there are roughly 100,000 clones, about 91% of which are singletons. The sample comes from a study of blood T cell repertoires in COVID-19. The overall study: The origin of the acute and convalescent COVID-19 samples was the United States, Italy and Spain.

Trimming shortened V by 8 bases and J by 8 bases, and 15 bases separated the two germline ends. CDR1 and CDR2 from the germline V gene are DFQATT and SNEGSKA (reference sequence). The CDR3 has 11 residues. The source material was peripheral blood. The chain joins TRBV20-1 to TRBJ1-1, with D maybe TRBD1 (5 bases). The receptor comes from an elderly woman with active COVID-19. As DNA, the CDR3 is TGCAGTTCTGACAGAAACAGGGAAGCTTTCTTT. Encoded protein: CSSDRNREAFF.